These 32 T cell receptor beta chains came from one sample sequenced in a study of T-cell memory formation after mild COVID-19. MiXCR, run by TCRdb on the 5' RACE reads, gives a single entry per CDR3 protein. The sample lists about 350,000 distinct CDR3 sequences, roughly 13% occurring once. Sequencing was performed on PBMCs or a T cell subset sorted from them (not recorded which). These receptors originate from a man aged 18 to 29 who had mild COVID-19 (a few samples of this study predate the infection). Cell type and time point are not known.

This clonotype was counted ten times or more. This CDR3 reads CASTPLGTSGALGETQYF. The CDR3 DNA reads TGTGCCAGCACTCCCCTCGGGACTAGCGGGGCTTTGGGAGAGACCCAGTACTTC. This rearrangement joins TRBV27 to TRBJ2-5, with 13 positions matching TRBD2. The junction had 15 bases not matched to a gene; V was cut back by 7 bases and J by 4 bases. The CDR3 is 18 amino acids. In germline, CDR1 is MNHEY, CDR2 SMNVEV (reference sequence).

This clonotype was recorded only once. This chain uses TRBV6-2 or TRBV6-3 with TRBJ1-5; D is ambiguous. The CDR3 extends over 14 amino acids. Trimming shortened V by 1 base and J by 7 bases, and 11 bases separated the two germline ends. Germline loops: CDR1 MNHEY, CDR2 SVGEGT. CDR3: CASSYYGIGQPQHF. CDR3 DNA sequence: TGTGCCAGCAGTTACTACGGGATCGGGCAGCCCCAGCATTTT.

This clonotype was counted only a few times. The V gene is TRBV10-1, the J gene TRBJ2-1, with 8 bases lining up with TRBD2. Germline V gives CDR1 WNHNN, CDR2 SYGVQD (reference sequence). With V trimmed by 2 bases and J by 13 bases, 4 bases remained unmatched. The CDR3 spans 12 residues. The CDR3 region has the DNA TGCGCCAGCAGTGAGGCGGGGGGTCGACAGTTCTTC. The encoded protein is CASSEAGGRQFF.

The J gene is TRBJ1-5, the V gene TRBV7-8; D remains ambiguous. CDR3 length equals 16 residues. The V and J ends lost 2 bases and 2 bases respectively, with 13 bases between them. Germline V CDR1 and CDR2: SGHVS, FQNEAQ. The CDR3 sequence: CASSLHRTNGNQPQHF. Written as DNA, the CDR3 is TGTGCCAGCAGCTTACACAGAACTAACGGCAATCAGCCCCAGCATTTT.

This clonotype was detected many times. The chain has TRBV5-1 and TRBJ2-5; 9 nucleotides match TRBD2. Looked up from germline, CDR1 is SGHRS and CDR2 is YFSETQ. This CDR3 has 14 amino acids. Losses at the gene ends were 6 bases for V and 1 base for J; bases not matched to a gene: 4. The CDR3 protein is CASMRGGLQETQYF. The CDR3 nucleotides are TGCGCCAGCATGCGGGGGGGACTCCAAGAGACCCAGTACTTC.

This clonotype has just a few counts. The CDR3 sequence is CASSPTWGSNQPQHF. The DNA of the CDR3 is TGTGCCAGCAGTCCTACGTGGGGTAGCAATCAGCCCCAGCATTTT. The rearrangement joins TRBV12-3 or TRBV12-4 to TRBJ1-5; no clear D. This CDR3 is built from 15 residues. Deletions cut 5 bases from V and 0 bases from J, with 11 bases between.

This clonotype was detected a few times. This chain connects TRBV6-1 to TRBJ1-2; D unresolved. The V and J ends lost 2 bases and 6 bases respectively, with 4 bases between them. Germline CDR1 reads MNHNS; CDR2 reads SASEGT. The CDR3 has 11 residues. The chain's CDR3 is CASSEHDGYTF. In DNA, the CDR3 is TGTGCCAGCAGTGAACATGATGGCTACACCTTC.

This clonotype was found once. The gene calls are TRBV7-2 and TRBJ1-1; D gene unclear. CDR1 and CDR2 (germline): SGHTA, FQGNSA. Trimming stripped 5 bases from V and 2 bases from J, with 9 bases between. This CDR3 contains 13 residues. CDR3 residues: CASSVDSNTEAFF. In nucleotides, the CDR3 is TGTGCCAGCAGCGTGGACTCTAACACTGAAGCTTTCTTT.

This clonotype showed up just once. The chain uses TRBV2 and TRBJ1-6; D gene unclear. Trimming removed 4 bases from V and 7 bases from J, with 20 bases in between. Per germline, CDR1 SNHLY and CDR2 FYNNEI. The CDR3 sequence is 17 residues long. The CDR3 reads CASSGMAGVTLNSPLHF. Written as DNA, the CDR3 is TGTGCCAGCAGTGGGATGGCAGGCGTTACCCTAAATTCACCCCTCCACTTT.

This chain connects TRBV6-5 to TRBJ2-1; TRBD2 is a possible D gene (7 bases). V was trimmed by 1 base and J by 3 bases, leaving 13 bases between them. Germline values: CDR1 MNHEY, CDR2 SVGAGI. The CDR3 contains 16 residues. The CDR3 loop is CASSYWRGPDYNEQFF. The CDR3 bases are TGTGCCAGCAGTTACTGGCGGGGGCCGGACTACAATGAGCAGTTCTTC.

This rearrangement joins TRBV19 to TRBJ1-1; TRBD1 matches at 7 bases. Germline V gene lookup returns CDR1 LNHDA and CDR2 SQIVND (reference sequence). The CDR3 runs 14 residues. Trimming took 5 bases from V and 3 from J; bases not matched to a gene: 6. CDR3 DNA: TGTGCCAGTAGTGGGGGACAGAGTTACACTGAAGCTTTCTTT. It yields the protein CASSGGQSYTEAFF.

The genes are TRBV24-1 and TRBJ1-2; TRBD1 agrees at 8 bases. The CDR3 sequence is 15 residues long. CDR1 is KGHDR and CDR2 is SFDVKD in the germline V gene. Unmatched junction bases numbered 9, after V lost 2 bases and J lost 8 bases. This CDR3 is CATSDSVDRARGYTF. The DNA of the CDR3 is TGTGCCACCAGTGATTCGGTGGACAGGGCACGGGGCTACACCTTC.

The V gene is TRBV19, the J gene TRBJ2-3, with 8 bases fitting TRBD2. This CDR3 spans 17 amino acids. With V trimmed by 5 bases and J by 6 bases, 16 bases remained unmatched. Germline V lookup: CDR1 LNHDA, CDR2 SQIVND (reference sequence). CDR3 DNA sequence: TGTGCCAGTAGTGATACTAGCGGATCCGGAGGTGGGGATACGCAGTATTTT. Translation gives CASSDTSGSGGGDTQYF.

In its sample, this clonotype was seen a few times. This chain joins TRBV20-1 and TRBJ2-2; 8 positions match TRBD1. The CDR3 is 15 amino acids. J lost 6 bases, V lost 0 bases, and 6 bases had no gene match. The germline gives CDR1 DFQATT, CDR2 SNEGSKA (reference sequence). The DNA for the CDR3 is TGCAGTGCTAGAGACCCTGGACAGGGCCCCGGGGAGCTGTTTTTT. This translates into CSARDPGQGPGELFF.

This clonotype came up many times. The V and J genes are TRBV5-1 and TRBJ2-3; TRBD1 aligns across 7 bases. Germline assignment: CDR1 SGHRS and CDR2 YFSETQ. The CDR3 sequence is 16 residues long. V lost 4 bases to trimming and J lost 7 bases; unmatched junction nucleotides: 15. The DNA of the CDR3 is TGCGCCAGCAGCCCAGGGACAGTAAGGAATCCCAATACGCAGTATTTT. Its protein product is CASSPGTVRNPNTQYF.

This clonotype was found a few times. This chain's CDR3 is CASSWRAGGQGRNTEAFF. The CDR3 DNA reads as TGCGCCAGCAGCTGGAGGGCTGGAGGACAGGGCAGAAACACTGAAGCTTTCTTT. The chain has TRBV5-1 and TRBJ1-1; TRBD1 matches at 8 bases. Per the germline V gene, CDR1 is SGHRS and CDR2 is YFSETQ. V was pared by 3 bases and J by 2 bases, with 15 bases of the junction left unmatched. The CDR3 extends over 18 amino acids. Variable domain in full (rest from reference TRBV5-1 and TRBJ1-1): KAGVTQTPRYLIKTRGQQVTLSCSPISGHRSVSWYQQTPGQGLQFLFEYFSETQRNKGNFPGRFSGRQFSNSRSEMNVSTLELGDSALYLCASSWRAGGQGRNTEAFFGQGTRLTVV.

The V and J genes are TRBV29-1 and TRBJ1-5, with 9 bases fitting TRBD1. This CDR3 has 14 amino acids. V lost 0 bases to trimming and J lost 11 bases; unmatched junction nucleotides: 8. The germline CDR1 and CDR2 sequences are SQVTM and ANQGSEA. The CDR3 region is CSVEEGTGLRSQHF. The CDR3 DNA reads as TGCAGCGTTGAAGAAGGGACAGGGTTAAGGTCCCAGCATTTT.

The chain recombines TRBV7-2 with TRBJ2-5; no definite D call. Germline V gene lookup returns CDR1 SGHTA and CDR2 FQGNSA. The length of the CDR3 is 14 residues. Trimming left V 2 bases short and J 4 bases short, with 11 bases between. The CDR3 region is CASSLIQAAETQYF. The CDR3 DNA reads as TGTGCCAGCAGCTTAATTCAGGCGGCAGAGACCCAGTACTTC. The whole variable domain, filled in from reference TRBV7-2 and TRBJ2-5, reads GAGVSQSPSNKVTEKGKDVELRCDPISGHTALYWYRQSLGQGLEFLIYFQGNSAPDKSGLPSDRFSAERTGGSVSTLTIQRTQQEDSAVYLCASSLIQAAETQYFGPGTRLLVL.

A few counts support this clonotype. The chain is built from TRBV27 and TRBJ1-2, with D perhaps matching TRBD1 (6 bases). Trimming removed 2 bases from V and 5 bases from J, with 15 bases in between. Germline V gene sequence: CDR1 MNHEY, CDR2 SMNVEV (reference sequence). The CDR3 has 15 residues. CDR3 in DNA: TGTGCCAGCAGTTTAAGGGGGGCCGGACTTTATGGCTACACCTTC. Translation: CASSLRGAGLYGYTF.

The chain uses TRBV27 and TRBJ2-1, with TRBD2 identical over 7 bases. J was trimmed by 0 bases and V by 0 bases; bases with no gene match: 2. The CDR3 has 16 residues. Germline V lookup: CDR1 MNHEY, CDR2 SMNVEV (reference sequence). CDR3 sequence (DNA): TGTGCCAGCAGTTTATCCGGGAGGAGCTCCTACAATGAGCAGTTCTTC. Residues: CASSLSGRSSYNEQFF.

The CDR3 loop reads CATSRVGNRGLHGYTF. DNA of the CDR3: TGTGCCACCAGCAGAGTGGGGAACAGGGGGCTTCATGGCTACACCTTC. This sequence joins TRBV15 and TRBJ1-2; 9 bases line up with TRBD1. V was pared by 1 base and J by 6 bases, with 9 bases of the junction left unmatched. Germline V gene lookup returns CDR1 LNHNV and CDR2 YYDKDF (reference sequence). The CDR3 is made up of 16 amino acids.

The chain links TRBV5-1 to TRBJ2-1, with D possibly matching TRBD1 (5 bases). This CDR3 spans 17 amino acids. V lost 2 bases and J 1 base, leaving 16 bases between the germline ends. The germline V gene encodes CDR1 SGHRS and CDR2 YFSETQ. The CDR3 DNA is TGCGCCAGCAGCTTAACAGGTCCTGGTTATTCCTACAATGAGCAGTTCTTC. Translating gives CASSLTGPGYSYNEQFF.

The chain employs TRBV4-2 and TRBJ2-7, with a possible D match to TRBD2 (7 bases). There are 17 residues in the CDR3. Germline V gene data show CDR1 as LGHNA and CDR2 as YNFKEQ. V lost 3 bases and J lost 6, with 24 bases in between. DNA for the CDR3: TGTGCCAGCAGCCACCTAGGTAGGGGGGGCCTAAAACGCGAGCAGTACGTC. Translated: CASSHLGRGGLKREQYV.

V is TRBV10-3 and J is TRBJ1-3, with unresolved D. Germline V gene sequence: CDR1 ENHRY, CDR2 SYGVKD. The V and J ends lost 10 bases and 0 bases respectively, with 16 bases between them. The CDR3 loop spans 15 amino acids. The CDR3 is CATVPDGPSGNTIYF. The CDR3 region has the DNA TGTGCCACCGTCCCCGACGGGCCCTCTGGAAACACCATATATTTT.

V gene TRBV6-5 combines with J gene TRBJ2-2; TRBD2 aligns across 9 bases. This CDR3 is built from 16 residues. Unmatched junction bases numbered 8, after V lost 5 bases and J lost 4 bases. Germline assignment: CDR1 MNHEY and CDR2 SVGAGI. The CDR3 coding sequence is TGTGCCAGCAGTGGGACTAGCTCGGGGGGCACCGGGGAGCTGTTTTTT. This codes for CASSGTSSGGTGELFF.

The chain has TRBV7-9 and TRBJ2-1; 11 nucleotides match TRBD2. Germline loops: CDR1 SEHNR, CDR2 FQNEAQ (reference sequence). The V segment lost 5 bases and the J segment 6 bases; nucleotides outside the gene matches: 12. The CDR3 is made up of 17 amino acids. CDR3 region: CASSTTKTSGAFNEQFF. DNA for the CDR3: TGTGCCAGCAGCACAACAAAGACTAGCGGGGCCTTCAATGAGCAGTTCTTC.

In this sample, this clonotype turned up a few times. This chain connects TRBV12-3 or TRBV12-4 to TRBJ2-2, with 10 bases aligning to TRBD2. The CDR3 loop spans 16 amino acids. The V and J ends lost 6 bases and 8 bases, in that order; junction bases with no gene match: 12. The chain's CDR3 is CASSPNGLAVGGELFF. Written as DNA, the CDR3 is TGTGCCAGCAGCCCTAATGGACTAGCGGTAGGGGGGGAGCTGTTTTTT.

This clonotype was counted between two and nine times. The chain carries TRBV7-6 and TRBJ2-7, with D perhaps assigned TRBD1 or TRBD2 (5 bases each). The CDR3 has 12 amino acids. CDR1 and CDR2 from the germline V gene are SGHVS and FNYEAQ. V was pared by 3 bases and J by 9 bases, with 12 bases between. CDR3 nucleotides: TGTGCCAGCAGCTTCGGGTCCGGGGCGCAGTACTTC. Translated, it gives CASSFGSGAQYF.

This clonotype was found a few times. The chain recombines TRBV20-1 with TRBJ1-1; the D is unclear. V dropped 5 bases and J dropped 2 bases, with 9 bases sitting between them. Per the germline V gene, CDR1 is DFQATT and CDR2 is SNEGSKA (reference sequence). CDR3 length equals 12 residues. The CDR3 coding sequence is TGCAGTGCTGCTCACCTAAACACTGAAGCTTTCTTT. Its translation is CSAAHLNTEAFF.

This clonotype was recorded many times. The chain recombines TRBV5-1 with TRBJ2-1, with 7 bases aligning to TRBD1. From germline, CDR1 is SGHRS and CDR2 YFSETQ. V was clipped by 0 bases and J by 5 bases; unmatched bases: 5. The CDR3 runs to 15 residues. This CDR3 reads CASSLEGQPHNEQFF. The CDR3 coding sequence is TGCGCCAGCAGCTTGGAGGGACAGCCTCACAATGAGCAGTTCTTC.

This clonotype was detected many times. The J gene is TRBJ2-2, the V gene TRBV20-1; TRBD2 matches 8 bases. With V trimmed by 7 bases and J by 4 bases, 8 bases remained unmatched. This CDR3 is built from 14 residues. CDR1 and CDR2 (germline): DFQATT, SNEGSKA (reference sequence). The CDR3 here is CSVTGTRSTGELFF. In DNA form, the CDR3 reads TGCAGTGTAACCGGGACTAGGTCCACCGGGGAGCTGTTTTTT.

This clonotype was observed a handful of times. The chain carries TRBV5-1 and TRBJ2-1, with 9 positions matching TRBD1. Germline CDR1 and CDR2: SGHRS and YFSETQ. The CDR3 extends over 15 amino acids. J lost 5 bases, V lost 5 bases, and 8 bases had no gene match. The CDR3 nucleotides read TGCGCCAGCAGTTCCGGGACAGGGTGGGACAATGAGCAGTTCTTC. Amino acids: CASSSGTGWDNEQFF.